This T cell receptor beta chain was recorded in a study of OX40 agonist ivuxolimab in advanced cancers. Regarding the study as a whole: Clonal expansion by week 6 occurred in CD4+ and CD8+ blood T cells (at 0.1 to 3.0 mg/kg).

Assay: immunoSEQ multiplex PCR; the TCRdb copy retains only in-frame clones and omits some. This table holds more than 35,000 clones, more than 85% found once. With regard to this clone: The antigen is unknown.

Germline V lookup: CDR1 SGHRS, CDR2 YFSETQ. This CDR3 has 17 amino acids. V lost 4 bases and J lost 1; bases outside the gene matches: 6. The clonotype was recovered from an adult with an advanced solid tumor such as melanoma, head and neck, liver or kidney cancer. J is TRBJ2-5 and V is TRBV5-1; TRBD2 matches 14 bases. The sequencing here drew on CD4+ or CD8+ T cells sorted from blood, taken in a trial of the OX40 agonist ivuxolimab. CDR3 in DNA: TGCGCCAGCAGCCGTCAGGGACTAGCGGGGGCCCAAGAGACCCAGTACTTC. Translation: CASSRQGLAGAQETQYF.